The 13 T cell receptor beta chains given below trace back to one sample, sequenced in a study of T cells in Graves' hyperthyroidism and ophthalmopathy (dated by TCRdb to the late 2010s). The method was multiplex PCR. Instrument used: Illumina HiSeq 2000. The TCR beta CDR3 regions were amplified from RNA transcripts. The TCR CDR3 was subjected to a first round of RT-PCR using the HTBI primer set and the Qiagen OneStep RT-PCR kit. Using fastp at Q25 and MiXCR, TCRdb reprocessed the public reads and kept productive beta chains. Under each unique CDR3 protein, matching rows form one entry showing the most common genes and DNA. The table for this sample lists around 720,000 distinct CDR3 sequences; around a third of them were counted only once. The ten largest clones add up to more than 25% of the sample. Sequenced material: blood. These receptors came from a woman between 40 and 50 years old with Graves' hyperthyroidism.

The V call is TRBV20-1, the J call TRBJ2-7, with 7 positions matching TRBD1. V gave up 6 bases and J gave up 3 bases; unmatched junction bases: 20. Germline loops: CDR1 DFQATT, CDR2 SNEGSKA (reference sequence). The CDR3 contains 17 residues. The DNA of the CDR3 is TGCAGTGCCACGGACAGGTCCGGGCTTTTCTCAGGCTACGAGCAGTACTTC. It codes for CSATDRSGLFSGYEQYF.

This clonotype was recorded a few times. The genes are TRBV7-9 and TRBJ2-2, with 13 nucleotides matching TRBD2. The CDR3 has 18 residues. Germline CDR1 and CDR2: SEHNR and FQNEAQ (reference sequence). The trim removed 5 bases at V and 3 bases at J, leaving 9 bases unmatched. CDR3 sequence (DNA): TGTGCCAGCAGCCCACTAGCGGGAGGGCCGGTAGACACCGGGGAGCTGTTTTTT. It codes for CASSPLAGGPVDTGELFF.

V usage is TRBV7-6 and J usage is TRBJ2-5; 8 positions agree with TRBD1. This CDR3 has 17 residues. V lost 4 bases to trimming and J lost 5 bases; unmatched junction nucleotides: 15. The germline V gene encodes CDR1 SGHVS and CDR2 FNYEAQ. CDR3 loop: CASSSDPRQGAKETQYF. CDR3 in DNA: TGTGCCAGCAGCTCGGATCCCCGGCAGGGGGCAAAGGAGACCCAGTACTTC.

The genes are TRBV20-1 and TRBJ1-5; D not certain. CDR1 is DFQATT and CDR2 is SNEGSKA in the germline V gene (reference sequence). This CDR3 is 12 amino acids long. V lost 1 base, J lost 8 bases, and 9 bases lay in between. This chain's CDR3 is CSARGGGEPQHF. In nucleotides, the CDR3 is TGCAGTGCTAGAGGGGGAGGTGAGCCCCAGCATTTT.

The chain links TRBV6-5 to TRBJ2-7; 11 bases fit TRBD2. Per the germline V gene, CDR1 is MNHEY and CDR2 is SVGAGI. With V trimmed by 6 bases and J by 4 bases, 8 bases remained unmatched. The CDR3 runs 15 residues. CDR3 protein: CASSPSPSGGYEQYF. The CDR3, as DNA: TGTGCCAGCAGCCCAAGCCCTAGCGGGGGGTACGAGCAGTACTTC.

V is TRBV20-1 and J is TRBJ2-5; D might be TRBD1 or TRBD2, each matching 5 bases. The closer fit of TRBJ2-1 to the DNA end suggests the J call may be wrong. This CDR3 region has 11 residues. CDR1 and CDR2 (germline): DFQATT, SNEGSKA (reference sequence). Here the CDR3 DNA reads TGCAGTGCTAGAGTGGGGGTTGGGCAGTTCTTC. Residues: CSARVGVGQFF.

This clonotype was seen ten or more times. The chain carries TRBV7-6 and TRBJ1-6; 7 bases match TRBD1. The CDR3 spans 17 residues. CDR1 is SGHVS, CDR2 FNYEAQ, per germline. Unmatched junction bases numbered 11, after V lost 1 base and J lost 8 bases. The CDR3 DNA reads as TGTGCCAGCAGCTTAGGCCTAACGGGACAGCGGGATTCACCCCTCCACTTT. It is translated as CASSLGLTGQRDSPLHF.

This clonotype showed up many times. This chain connects TRBV10-3 to TRBJ1-5; the D is unclear. Germline assignment: CDR1 ENHRY and CDR2 SYGVKD. Trimming left V 3 bases short and J 2 bases short, with 8 bases between. This CDR3 comprises 14 residues. The CDR3 DNA sequence: TGTGCCATCAGTGATCAAGGTGGCAATCAGCCCCAGCATTTT. Amino acids: CAISDQGGNQPQHF.

In its sample, this clonotype was seen a few times. The chain couples TRBV28 to TRBJ1-4; TRBD1 is a possible D gene (5 bases). CDR1 and CDR2 from the germline V gene are MDHEN and SYDVKM. V gave up 1 base and J gave up 7 bases, with 10 bases separating them. The CDR3 covers 14 residues. The CDR3 DNA reads TGTGCCAGCAGTTTATCAGGGTCTACTGAAAAACTGTTTTTT. It is translated as CASSLSGSTEKLFF. The full variable domain, rest sourced from reference TRBV28 and TRBJ1-4, is DVKVTQSSRYLVKRTGEKVFLECVQDMDHENMFWYRQDPGLGLRLIYFSYDVKMKEKGDIPEGYSVSREKKERFSLILESASTNQTSMYLCASSLSGSTEKLFFGSGTQLSVL.

The chain couples TRBV25-1 to TRBJ1-1, with a weak D call TRBD1 (5 bases). Trimming left V 4 bases short and J 0 bases short, with 15 bases between. Germline V gene data show CDR1 as MGHDK and CDR2 as SYGVNS. The CDR3 contains 16 residues. CDR3 DNA: TGTGCCAGCAGTGCAACGAAGGGGCGCATGAACACTGAAGCTTTCTTT. Its protein product is CASSATKGRMNTEAFF.

This clonotype has at least ten counts. The chain combines TRBV25-1 with TRBJ1-1; D is uncertain. V lost 6 bases and J 5 bases, leaving 7 bases between the germline ends. Per germline, CDR1 MGHDK and CDR2 SYGVNS. The CDR3 consists of 11 residues. The chain's CDR3 is CASRIGTEAFF. The CDR3 bases are TGTGCCAGCAGAATCGGGACTGAAGCTTTCTTT. Looking up the rest from reference TRBV25-1 and TRBJ1-1 gives the full variable domain: EADIYQTPRYLVIGTGKKITLECSQTMGHDKMYWYQQDPGMELHLIHYSYGVNSTEKGDLSSESTVSRIRTEHFPLTLESARPSHTSQYLCASRIGTEAFFGQGTRLTVV.

The rearrangement joins TRBV20-1 to TRBJ1-4; a weak D match, TRBD1 (6 bases). Germline V gene data show CDR1 as DFQATT and CDR2 as SNEGSKA (reference sequence). V lost 3 bases and J 7 bases, leaving 15 bases between the germline ends. The CDR3 runs 14 residues. The CDR3 region is CSARRGTNTEKLFF. CDR3 sequence (DNA): TGCAGTGCTAGGAGGGGGACAAATACTGAAAAACTGTTTTTT.

This clonotype showed up just a few times. The chain employs TRBV11-2 and TRBJ2-7; 10 bases map to TRBD2. Germline CDR1 SGHAT, CDR2 FQNNGV. The CDR3 is made up of 19 amino acids. After removal of 5 bases from V and 1 base from J, the junction contained 17 bases not matched to a gene. The CDR3 sequence is CASSPTGVLVAGGSYEQYF. For the CDR3, the DNA is TGTGCCAGCAGCCCGACAGGGGTACTGGTAGCGGGGGGATCCTACGAGCAGTACTTC.